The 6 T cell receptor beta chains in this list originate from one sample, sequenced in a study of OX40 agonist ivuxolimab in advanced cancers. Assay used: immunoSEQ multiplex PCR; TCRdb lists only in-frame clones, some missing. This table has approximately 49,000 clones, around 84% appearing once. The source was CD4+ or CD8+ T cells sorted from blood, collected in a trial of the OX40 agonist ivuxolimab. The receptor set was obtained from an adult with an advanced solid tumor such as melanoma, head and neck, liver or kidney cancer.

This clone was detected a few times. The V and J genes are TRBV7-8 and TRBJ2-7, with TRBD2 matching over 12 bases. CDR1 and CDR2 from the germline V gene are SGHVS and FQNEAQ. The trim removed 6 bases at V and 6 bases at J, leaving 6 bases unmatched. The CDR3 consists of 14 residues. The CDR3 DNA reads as TGTGCCAGCAGGGTGGGGGGACTAGCGGGCGAGCAGTACTTC. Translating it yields CASRVGGLAGEQYF.

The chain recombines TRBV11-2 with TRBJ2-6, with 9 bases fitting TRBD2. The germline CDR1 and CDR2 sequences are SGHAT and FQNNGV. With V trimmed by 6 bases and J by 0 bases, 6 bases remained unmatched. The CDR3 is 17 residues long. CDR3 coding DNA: TGTGCCAGCAGTACTAGCGGGTTAGACTCTGGGGCCAACGTCCTGACTTTC. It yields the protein CASSTSGLDSGANVLTF.

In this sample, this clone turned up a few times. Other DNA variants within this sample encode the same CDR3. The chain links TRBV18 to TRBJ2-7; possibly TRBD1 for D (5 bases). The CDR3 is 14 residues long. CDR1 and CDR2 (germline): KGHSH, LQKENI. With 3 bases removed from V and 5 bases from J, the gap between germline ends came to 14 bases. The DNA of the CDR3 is TGTGCCAGCTCACCCCGGGCAGGGTTCAACGAGCAGTACTTC. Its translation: CASSPRAGFNEQYF.

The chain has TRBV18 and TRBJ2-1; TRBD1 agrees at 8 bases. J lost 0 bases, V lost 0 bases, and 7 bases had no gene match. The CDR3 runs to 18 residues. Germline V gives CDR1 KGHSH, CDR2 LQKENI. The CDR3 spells CASSPPNDGTGSYNEQFF. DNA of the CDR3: TGTGCCAGCTCACCACCGAATGATGGGACAGGCTCCTACAATGAGCAGTTCTTC. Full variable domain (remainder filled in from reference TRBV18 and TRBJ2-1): NAGVMQNPRHLVRRRGQEARLRCSPMKGHSHVYWYRQLPEEGLKFMVYLQKENIIDESGMPKERFSAEFPKEGPSILRIQQVVRGDSAAYFCASSPPNDGTGSYNEQFFGPGTRLTVL.

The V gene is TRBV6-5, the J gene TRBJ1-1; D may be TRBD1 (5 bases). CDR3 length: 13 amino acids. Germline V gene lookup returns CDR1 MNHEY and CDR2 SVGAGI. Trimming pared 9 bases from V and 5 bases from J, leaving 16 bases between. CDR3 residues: CASRWRAGTEAFF. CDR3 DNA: TGTGCCAGTCGTTGGAGGGCAGGGACTGAAGCTTTCTTT.

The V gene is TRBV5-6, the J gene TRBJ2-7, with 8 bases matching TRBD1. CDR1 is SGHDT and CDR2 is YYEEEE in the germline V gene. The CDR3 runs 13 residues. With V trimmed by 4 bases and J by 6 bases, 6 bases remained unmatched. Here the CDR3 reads CASSPGQGREQYF. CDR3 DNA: TGTGCCAGCAGCCCCGGACAGGGCCGCGAGCAGTACTTC.